This TCR beta chain comes out of a study of blood T cells in healthy people across ages (dated by TCRdb to about 2015). Describing the broader study: In model experiments, roughly one uniquely barcoded TCR beta cDNA molecule per two T cells was captured by template switching. Age-related changes in TCR beta repertoire diversity were measured in the study by deep sequencing normalized with unique cDNA molecular identifiers. The donors were split into four age groups: young (average around 15 years), middle-aged (more than 35), aged (over 55) and long-lived (approximately 80). Donors of different ages were randomly distributed across sequencing lanes to avoid experimental bias. For two donors (one aged 18 to 30 and one aged 80 or older), the study analyzed two additional independent replicas of 1 million unique cDNA reads from the same blood draw.

The donors were about 40 Caucasian individuals from Russia, aged 6 to 90 years, who were systemically healthy. Roughly 9 milliliters of peripheral blood were drawn from each donor into EDTA-treated Vacutainer tubes. Ficoll-Paque density-gradient centrifugation was used to isolate PBMCs, with at least 6.5 million per sample. Trizol reagent was used to extract total RNA from PBMCs, with at least 5.5 micrograms per sample. Naive CD45RAhigh/CD27high T cell percentages were measured by flow cytometry on a PBMC aliquot from every donor. The library was built by means of 5' RACE. The sequencing machine was an Illumina HiSeq 2500. A second PCR of about 7 to 12 cycles was run with a J-beta primer mix and a sample-barcoded 5' primer. A unique molecular identifier was introduced onto each TCR beta cDNA molecule by a template-switch 5' adaptor carrying 12 random nucleotides. At least 2.5 million CDR3-containing paired-end reads were obtained from each sample. All of the RNA was converted into first-strand cDNA using the Mint cDNA synthesis kit, with a TRBC-specific oligonucleotide serving as the primer. Following uracil-DNA glycosylase treatment, a first 18-cycle PCR with universal primers M1SS and BC2_uni_R was performed on all cDNA. The original pipeline was this. Normalization of each sample was performed by random selection of 1 million high-quality reads, each carrying a distinct molecular identifier. Reads sharing molecular identifiers were discarded rather than binned into consensus sequences. MiTCR, run with a Q25 quality threshold and the strictest error-elimination algorithm, handled CDR3 identification, clonotype clustering and error correction. Lower-bound total TCR beta diversity was estimated with a nonparametric unseen species model using Euler transformation. The public reads were quality trimmed at Q25 with fastp and then assembled into clones with MiXCR by TCRdb, keeping productive beta chains. Rows with a matching CDR3 protein are joined into one entry that keeps the most common DNA and genes. TCRdb assigned the V and J calls; the authors' analysis was not used. This sample is represented by 1.4 million or so distinct CDR3 sequences; approximately 43% of them were singletons. Clones ranked in the top ten supply around 4% of the sample.

Study-wide findings and limitations: Observed TCR beta diversity per million T cells fell roughly linearly with age, and a significant reduction was already apparent by age around 40. Compared with the aged group, more naive CD4+ T cells, fewer expanded clones and increased TCR diversity were shown by the long-lived group, suggesting age selection. Conclusive comparison of naive and antigen-experienced compartments was prevented by the profiling of bulk unsorted PBMCs. Donor CMV infection status was unknown, potentially confounding age-related changes in expanded clonotypes. Estimates of total diversity based on one million sequenced T cells were regarded as lower bounds and as underestimates. Observed TCR beta diversity correlated strongly with the percentage of naive T cells measured by flow cytometry.

A few counts support this clonotype. Its cognate antigen has yet to be identified. Base quality data are lacking; no much larger clone is found one base away. V is reduced by 0 bases and J by 6 bases, leaving a spacing of 8 bases between them. Sequences DFQATT (CDR1) and SNEGSKA (CDR2) are obtained from the germline V gene (reference sequence). The CDR3 goes from the cysteine to the phenylalanine over 12 residues. Only the CDR3 region is kept as DNA, spanning 36 bases read in frame from base 1. The chain is assembled from TRBV20-1 and TRBJ1-2, with the D segment identity uncertain. This clonotype was sampled from a woman aged 18-29 years in good health. The specimen was blood. The DNA reads TGCAGTGCTAGAGATGCGGTAAATGGCTACACCTTC. It encodes CSARDAVNGYTF.